This TCR beta chain was sequenced during a study of sequential checkpoint blockade in melanoma. This sample's treatment: randomized to nivolumab then ipilimumab (arm A) or the reverse (arm B). This clone appeared a few times. Germline CDR1 reads MNHGY; CDR2 reads SAAAGT. V shed 2 bases, J shed 2 bases, and the junction held 0 bases outside the gene matches. The CDR3 has 14 amino acids. Using immunoSEQ multiplex PCR, the repertoire was profiled, and TCRdb retains in-frame clones only, with some absent. The top ten hold around 16% of the sample, which has 3,700 or so clones, about 22% seen once. This TCR came from a human donor with melanoma. Here the sequenced sample was tumor tissue (inferred from file names), taken from a patient given nivolumab and ipilimumab in sequence. The rearrangement links TRBV6-8 to TRBJ2-1; 7 bases fit TRBD1. The CDR3 region is CASSYRGPYNEQFF. CDR3 coding DNA: TGTGCCAGCAGTTACAGGGGGCCCTACAATGAGCAGTTCTTC.